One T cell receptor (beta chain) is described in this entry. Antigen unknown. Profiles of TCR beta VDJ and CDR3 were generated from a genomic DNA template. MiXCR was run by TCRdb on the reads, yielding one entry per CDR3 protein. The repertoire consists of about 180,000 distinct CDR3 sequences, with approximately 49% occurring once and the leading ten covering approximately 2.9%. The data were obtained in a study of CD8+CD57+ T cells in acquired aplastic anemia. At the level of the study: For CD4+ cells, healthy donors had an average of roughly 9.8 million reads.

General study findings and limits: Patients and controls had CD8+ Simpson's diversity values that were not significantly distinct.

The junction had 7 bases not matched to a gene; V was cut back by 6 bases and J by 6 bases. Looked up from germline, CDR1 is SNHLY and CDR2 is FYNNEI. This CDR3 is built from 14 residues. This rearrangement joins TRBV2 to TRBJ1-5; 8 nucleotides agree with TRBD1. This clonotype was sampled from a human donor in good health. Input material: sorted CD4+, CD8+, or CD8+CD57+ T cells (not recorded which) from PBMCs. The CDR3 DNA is TGTGCCAGCAGGACGGACAGGGAGGGTCAGCCCCAGCATTTT. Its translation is CASRTDREGQPQHF. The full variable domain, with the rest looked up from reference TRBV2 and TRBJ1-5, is EPEVTQTPSHQVTQMGQEVILRCVPISNHLYFYWYRQILGQKVEFLVSFYNNEISEKSEIFDDQFSVERPDGSNFTLKIRSTKLEDSAMYFCASRTDREGQPQHFGDGTRLSIL.